This T cell receptor (beta chain) was observed in a study of cytomegalovirus exposure and HLA in healthy donors. Study-wide background: An early release of data contained roughly 86 million unique TCRs, which came from HLA-typed donors.

The PCR used 60 Vbeta and 13 Jbeta primers. Some clones are missing from TCRdb's copy, which holds only in-frame ones; the method was immunoSEQ multiplex PCR. The sample lists roughly 160,000 clones; approximately 80% were seen once. The CDR3 is 14 residues long. With 6 bases clipped from V and 7 bases from J, the junction kept 9 bases outside the gene matches. Germline assignment: CDR1 SQVTM and CDR2 ANQGSEA. Study findings and constraints: In a later analysis, a missense DCLRE1C variant was linked to TCR beta V- and J-gene trimming. It was reportedly the case that the classifier diagnosed cytomegalovirus status with high specificity and sensitivity. According to an earlier analysis, most TCR beta V segments yielded productive rearrangements about 90% or about 30% of the time.

Worth noting for this clone: The antigen is undetermined.

Input material: PBMCs. The sequence was collected from a woman aged 25-40 years in good health and CMV-seronegative. The chain couples TRBV29-1 to TRBJ1-1, with 12 bases lining up with TRBD1. CDR3 DNA sequence: TGCAGCGTCAGGGGGACAGGGGGCGCGGGTGAAGCTTTCTTT. It specifies CSVRGTGGAGEAFF.